The 27 T cell receptor beta chains reported below all come from one sample, sequenced in a study of shared clonotypes between healthy human individuals. TCRdb's copy holds only in-frame clones and misses some; the assay was immunoSEQ multiplex PCR. The data contain about 2.4 million clones, roughly 93% of them singletons. The sample consisted of naive CD4+ T cells from PBMCs. The subset denotes: CD45RA+ positively selected. These receptors were taken from a man between 18 and 29 years old in good health. Some clones in this sample may be carry-over from other donors' samples.

The J gene is TRBJ2-3, the V gene TRBV11-2, with D perhaps TRBD2 (6 bases). V lost 5 bases and J lost 4, with 19 bases in between. CDR3 length: 16 residues. Germline CDR1 and CDR2: SGHAT and FQNNGV. CDR3 residues: CASSGRLGGSADTQYF. The CDR3 DNA sequence: TGTGCCAGCAGCGGCAGACTAGGAGGGAGCGCAGATACGCAGTATTTT. The full variable domain, rest sourced from reference TRBV11-2 and TRBJ2-3, is EAGVAQSPRYKIIEKRQSVAFWCNPISGHATLYWYQQILGQGPKLLIQFQNNGVVDDSQLPKDRFSAERLKGVDSTLKIQPAKLEDSAVYLCASSGRLGGSADTQYFGPGTRLTVL.

This clone was seen a single time. The rearrangement links TRBV29-1 to TRBJ2-7, with a tentative D call TRBD2 (5 bases). The CDR3 is 12 amino acids. Trimming left V 7 bases short and J 2 bases short, with 12 bases between. Germline loops: CDR1 SQVTM, CDR2 ANQGSEA. The CDR3 sequence is CSGRGLAYEQYF. CDR3 in DNA: TGCAGCGGGCGAGGGCTGGCCTACGAGCAGTACTTC.

V gene TRBV6-7 combines with J gene TRBJ2-3, with TRBD1 matching over 9 bases. TRBV6-7 is recorded as an ORF, its role being uncertain. The CDR3 is 16 residues long. V was clipped by 3 bases and J by 2 bases; unmatched bases: 6. CDR3 bases: TGTGCCAGCAGTTATATTGGGACAGGGTACACAGATACGCAGTATTTT. This codes for CASSYIGTGYTDTQYF.

V usage is TRBV6-6 and J usage is TRBJ2-2; 9 bases line up with TRBD2. V was pared by 2 bases and J by 7 bases, with 5 bases of the junction left unmatched. CDR1 and CDR2 from the germline V gene are MNHNY and SVGAGI (reference sequence). The CDR3 runs to 15 residues. The CDR3 is CASSYAGGPDGELFF. The CDR3, as DNA: TGTGCCAGCAGTTACGCGGGAGGGCCGGACGGGGAGCTGTTTTTT.

The chain recombines TRBV7-9 with TRBJ2-5; TRBD2 matches 8 bases. CDR1 and CDR2 from the germline V gene are SEHNR and FQNEAQ (reference sequence). After removal of 5 bases from V and 0 bases from J, the junction contained 8 bases not matched to a gene. The length of the CDR3 is 16 residues. CDR3: CASSPIRLAYQETQYF. In DNA, the CDR3 is TGTGCCAGCAGCCCAATCCGACTAGCGTACCAAGAGACCCAGTACTTC.

The V call is TRBV30, the J call TRBJ2-7; D remains unclear. The CDR3 contains 11 residues. Germline CDR1 is GTSNPN and CDR2 is SVGIG (reference sequence). Trimming removed 1 base from V and 5 bases from J, with 6 bases in between. The CDR3: CAWSGVNEQYF. The CDR3 DNA follows: TGTGCCTGGAGTGGCGTCAACGAGCAGTACTTC.

As concerns this clone: Distinct nucleotide sequences in the sample also encode this CDR3. The V gene is TRBV9, the J gene TRBJ1-3, with TRBD1 matching 7 bases. The germline CDR1 and CDR2 sequences are SGDLS and YYNGEE. With V trimmed by 3 bases and J by 0 bases, 3 bases remained unmatched. CDR3 length: 15 amino acids. The CDR3 bases are TGTGCCAGCAGCGATTCAGGGGGCTCTGGAAACACCATATATTTT. Its protein is CASSDSGGSGNTIYF.

V is TRBV2 and J is TRBJ2-7; 7 bases fit TRBD2. Germline trimming cut 0 bases from V and 7 bases from J; bases unmatched to any gene: 9. Germline CDR1 SNHLY, CDR2 FYNNEI. The CDR3 is 15 amino acids. CDR3 coding DNA: TGTGCCAGCAGTGAAGCGCTGGCGGCTAGCGGTGAGCAGTACTTC. Translation gives CASSEALAASGEQYF.

The chain employs TRBV2 and TRBJ1-1; tentative D call: TRBD1 (5 bases). The CDR3 extends over 13 amino acids. The V and J ends lost 8 bases and 0 bases respectively, with 10 bases between them. Germline loops: CDR1 SNHLY, CDR2 FYNNEI. CDR3: CASRQNLNTEAFF. The CDR3 nucleotides read TGTGCCAGCCGACAGAACCTGAACACTGAAGCTTTCTTT.

V usage is TRBV7-2 and J usage is TRBJ2-7, with D possibly TRBD2 on 5 matching bases. Germline CDR1 SGHTA, CDR2 FQGNSA. The germline V and J ends were trimmed by 3 bases and 0 bases, with 9 bases remaining between them. The CDR3 has 14 amino acids. CDR3 loop: CASSFSRDSYEQYF. CDR3 nucleotide sequence: TGTGCCAGCAGCTTTAGTCGGGACTCCTACGAGCAGTACTTC.

This clone has a handful of counts. V gene TRBV4-2 combines with J gene TRBJ1-1; D may be TRBD1 (5 bases). This CDR3 region has 13 residues. Germline values: CDR1 LGHNA, CDR2 YNFKEQ. V was pared by 4 bases and J by 9 bases, with 15 bases between. DNA for the CDR3: TGTGCCAGCAGCCCCGGACAAGCGTACAAAGCTTTCTTT. It yields the protein CASSPGQAYKAFF.

The CDR3 sequence is CSANRGRGTQYF. In DNA form, the CDR3 reads TGCAGCGCTAACAGGGGACGTGGGACCCAGTACTTC. The V and J genes are TRBV29-1 and TRBJ2-5, with 7 nucleotides matching TRBD1. CDR1 is SQVTM, CDR2 ANQGSEA, per germline. J lost 7 bases, V lost 7 bases, and 9 bases had no gene match. The CDR3 is 12 amino acids.

The chain joins TRBV7-2 to TRBJ1-2, with TRBD1 as a possible D gene (6 bases). The V and J ends lost 5 bases and 3 bases respectively, with 19 bases between them. Per germline, CDR1 SGHTA and CDR2 FQGNSA. The CDR3 is 16 amino acids. The CDR3 sequence: CASSVPGRGGDYGYTF. CDR3 in DNA: TGTGCCAGCAGCGTTCCCGGCAGGGGAGGAGACTATGGCTACACCTTC.

The chain links TRBV18 to TRBJ2-1; possible D gene TRBD1, 6 bases. The V end lost 2 bases, the J end lost 9 bases, and 14 bases lay between the germline ends. The germline V gene has CDR1 KGHSH and CDR2 LQKENI. CDR3 length equals 14 residues. CDR3 in DNA: TGTGCCAGCTCACCATTTCCCAGGGGTCGTGAGCAGTTCTTC. Translating it yields CASSPFPRGREQFF.

The table lists this clone with a count of one. The V and J genes are TRBV7-2 and TRBJ2-5; 13 nucleotides line up with TRBD2. The CDR3 contains 15 residues. Per germline, CDR1 SGHTA and CDR2 FQGNSA. Trimming at V came to 5 bases and at J to 4 bases, leaving 4 bases not matched to a gene. CDR3 sequence reads: CASSRLAGGRETQYF. Written as DNA, the CDR3 is TGTGCCAGCAGCAGACTAGCGGGAGGTAGAGAGACCCAGTACTTC.

In this sample, this clone turned up once. Other nucleotide sequences from this sample produce the same CDR3. The chain is built from TRBV4-2 and TRBJ2-1; TRBD2 agrees at 11 bases. This CDR3 comprises 16 residues. V shed 1 base, J shed 4 bases, and the junction held 3 bases outside the gene matches. In germline, CDR1 is LGHNA, CDR2 YNFKEQ. The CDR3, as DNA: TGTGCCAGCAGCCAAGTAGCGGGAGGGTCTTACAATGAGCAGTTCTTC. Translation: CASSQVAGGSYNEQFF.

CDR3 sequence: CATSRVAGTSGRGSYNEQFF. CDR3 bases: TGTGCCACCAGCAGAGTCGCCGGGACTAGCGGGAGGGGGTCCTACAATGAGCAGTTCTTC. The V and J genes are TRBV15 and TRBJ2-1, with 16 bases fitting TRBD2. Looked up from germline, CDR1 is LNHNV and CDR2 is YYDKDF (reference sequence). V shed 1 base, J shed 1 base, and the junction held 7 bases outside the gene matches. This CDR3 comprises 20 residues. Full variable domain (outside the CDR3, taken from reference TRBV15 and TRBJ2-1): DAMVIQNPRYQVTQFGKPVTLSCSQTLNHNVMYWYQQKSSQAPKLLFHYYDKDFNNEADTPDNFQSRRPNTSFCFLDIRSPGLGDTAMYLCATSRVAGTSGRGSYNEQFFGPGTRLTVL.

This chain uses TRBV7-7 with TRBJ2-7; D might be TRBD1 (6 bases). Germline CDR1 and CDR2: SSHAT and FNYEAQ (reference sequence). The CDR3 runs 15 residues. Trimming removed 5 bases at V and 6 bases at J, with 20 bases between. This CDR3 is CASSPVGAGPLEQYF. CDR3 DNA: TGTGCCAGCAGCCCAGTGGGGGCTGGCCCTCTCGAGCAGTACTTC. Drawing the rest from reference TRBV7-7 and TRBJ2-7, the complete variable domain is GAGVSQSPRYKVTKRGQDVTLRCDPISSHATLYWYQQALGQGPEFLTYFNYEAQPDKSGLPSDRFSAERPEGSISTLTIQRTEQRDSAMYRCASSPVGAGPLEQYFGPGTRLTVT.

This clone appeared a single time. This chain links TRBV6-5 with TRBJ2-7; D may be TRBD1 (6 bases). Germline CDR1 reads MNHEY; CDR2 reads SVGAGI. The CDR3 totals 14 residues. With 6 bases removed from V and 4 bases from J, the gap between germline ends came to 16 bases. The CDR3 is CASSPDSILYEQYF. Written as DNA, the CDR3 is TGTGCCAGCAGCCCGGACAGTATCCTTTACGAGCAGTACTTC.

This chain connects TRBV18 to TRBJ1-1, with D unclear. Germline V lookup: CDR1 KGHSH, CDR2 LQKENI. This CDR3 is built from 16 residues. Trimming stripped 0 bases from V and 1 base from J, with 12 bases between. Written as DNA, the CDR3 is TGTGCCAGCTCACCACCAGAAGGTCCTGGGAACACTGAAGCTTTCTTT. This codes for CASSPPEGPGNTEAFF.

J is TRBJ2-5 and V is TRBV5-1, with TRBD2 as a possible D gene (5 bases). This CDR3 has 13 amino acids. Trimming cost V 4 bases and J 3 bases, with 10 bases left between them. Germline CDR1 reads SGHRS; CDR2 reads YFSETQ. The CDR3 nucleotides are TGCGCCAGCAGCCCGGACTTAAAAGAGACCCAGTACTTC. It translates to CASSPDLKETQYF.

The chain uses TRBV7-9 and TRBJ2-1, with D possibly being TRBD1 (6 bases). The germline V gene encodes CDR1 SEHNR and CDR2 FQNEAQ (reference sequence). V dropped 1 base and J dropped 7 bases, with 23 bases sitting between them. This CDR3 comprises 18 residues. In DNA form, the CDR3 reads TGTGCCAGCAGCTTAGTTTTCGGCTGGCAGGGGTCGAAAAATGAGCAGTTCTTC. It yields the protein CASSLVFGWQGSKNEQFF.

The V call is TRBV7-9, the J call TRBJ2-5, with D hard to call. With the DNA end fitting TRBJ2-7 better, the J assignment may be wrong. CDR1 and CDR2 (germline): SEHNR, FQNEAQ (reference sequence). CDR3 length equals 14 residues. The CDR3 coding sequence is TGTGCCAGCAGCTTAGGCCTCTCTGTTTACGAGCAGTACTTC. Translating gives CASSLGLSVYEQYF.

This clone was observed a few times. The chain couples TRBV29-1 to TRBJ1-1; D is unclear. Trimming shortened V by 3 bases and J by 0 bases, and 14 bases separated the two germline ends. The CDR3 sequence is 15 residues long. CDR1 is SQVTM and CDR2 is ANQGSEA in the germline V gene. The DNA of the CDR3 is TGCAGCGTTGATGGTCCGAGGACCATGAACACTGAAGCTTTCTTT. It encodes CSVDGPRTMNTEAFF.

Comment on this clone: Distinct nucleotide sequences in the sample also encode this CDR3. The chain carries TRBV5-1 and TRBJ2-7, with 8 bases identical to TRBD2. Germline V CDR1 and CDR2: SGHRS, YFSETQ. This CDR3 region has 14 residues. V lost 2 bases and J lost 2; bases outside the gene matches: 3. The CDR3 sequence: CASSLTSGAYEQYF. CDR3 DNA sequence: TGCGCCAGCAGCTTAACTAGCGGAGCCTACGAGCAGTACTTC. Full variable domain (missing parts from reference TRBV5-1 and TRBJ2-7): KAGVTQTPRYLIKTRGQQVTLSCSPISGHRSVSWYQQTPGQGLQFLFEYFSETQRNKGNFPGRFSGRQFSNSRSEMNVSTLELGDSALYLCASSLTSGAYEQYFGPGTRLTVT.

The chain couples TRBV2 to TRBJ1-1; possible D gene TRBD1, 5 bases. V was clipped by 0 bases and J by 7 bases, with 15 bases between them. CDR1 and CDR2 from the germline V gene are SNHLY and FYNNEI. This CDR3 has 15 residues. CDR3 DNA sequence: TGTGCCAGCAGTGAAGCGTTAGGGGTGGTAGATGAAGCTTTCTTT. It encodes CASSEALGVVDEAFF. Together with reference TRBV2 and TRBJ1-1, the CDR3 gives the full variable domain: EPEVTQTPSHQVTQMGQEVILRCVPISNHLYFYWYRQILGQKVEFLVSFYNNEISEKSEIFDDQFSVERPDGSNFTLKIRSTKLEDSAMYFCASSEALGVVDEAFFGQGTRLTVV.

This chain joins TRBV9 and TRBJ2-3; D is undetermined. The CDR3 extends over 13 amino acids. V dropped 0 bases and J dropped 8 bases, with 10 bases sitting between them. Germline CDR1 reads SGDLS; CDR2 reads YYNGEE. CDR3 region: CASSVEERATQYF. The CDR3 region has the DNA TGTGCCAGCAGCGTAGAAGAGAGAGCTACGCAGTATTTT.